This T cell receptor beta chain stems from a study of blood T cell repertoires in COVID-19. Measured with immunoSEQ multiplex PCR; TCRdb has only the in-frame clones, and not every one. The sample includes roughly 290,000 clones, about 89% seen only once; the top ten take 1.7%. The CDR3 extends over 12 amino acids. The V and J ends lost 5 bases and 4 bases respectively, with 11 bases between them. Germline loops: CDR1 GTSNPN, CDR2 SVGIG (reference sequence). The material sequenced was PBMCs or T cells enriched from blood (not recorded which). The gene calls are TRBV30 and TRBJ1-2; D ambiguous. The TCR comes from a woman aged 40 to 55 who had recovered from COVID-19. The CDR3 region is CAWGREIYGYTF. In DNA form, the CDR3 reads TGTGCCTGGGGCCGGGAGATCTATGGCTACACCTTC.